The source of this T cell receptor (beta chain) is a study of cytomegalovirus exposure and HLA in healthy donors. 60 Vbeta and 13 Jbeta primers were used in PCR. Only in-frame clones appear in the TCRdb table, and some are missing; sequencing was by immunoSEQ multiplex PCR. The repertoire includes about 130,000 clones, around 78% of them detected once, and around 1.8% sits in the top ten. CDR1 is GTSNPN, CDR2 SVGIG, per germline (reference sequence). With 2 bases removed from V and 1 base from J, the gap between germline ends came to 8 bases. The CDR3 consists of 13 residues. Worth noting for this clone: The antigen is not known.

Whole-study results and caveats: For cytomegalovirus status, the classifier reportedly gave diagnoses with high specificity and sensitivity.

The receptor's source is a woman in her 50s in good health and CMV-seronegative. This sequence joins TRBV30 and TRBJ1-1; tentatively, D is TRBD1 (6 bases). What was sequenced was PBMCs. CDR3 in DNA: TGTGCCTGGAGTCTCAGGGGGAACACTGAAGCTTTCTTT. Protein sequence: CAWSLRGNTEAFF.